This T cell receptor beta chain stems from a study of blood T cells in healthy people across ages. Broader study findings: PBMCs that were unsorted prevented a conclusive naive versus antigen-experienced comparison. Fewer expanded clones and more diversity marked long-lived versus aged donors.

RNA extraction gave at least 6 micrograms of total RNA per sample. Details on this clonotype: Its cognate antigen is unknown.

The use of a sample-barcoded 5' primer and a J-beta primer mix characterized a second PCR of roughly 6 to 11 cycles. A tag from a template-switch adaptor with 12 random nucleotides marked each cDNA molecule. Each CDR3 protein is one row after TCRdb ran MiXCR on the 5' RACE reads. The sample contains approximately 1.5 million distinct CDR3 sequences, roughly two fifths of which appear only once. Sequencing input: blood. The receptor was derived from a woman aged 18-35 years in good health.

CDR3 region: CASSSRDLPYGYTF. In DNA, the CDR3 is TGTGCCAGCAGCTCACGGGACTTGCCCTATGGCTACACCTTC. V and J are TRBV7-9 and TRBJ1-2, with TRBD1 as a possible D gene (5 bases). The CDR3 extends over 14 amino acids. Germline assignment: CDR1 SEHNR and CDR2 FQNEAQ (reference sequence). The V end lost 4 bases, the J end lost 4 bases, and 13 bases lay between the germline ends.